This T cell receptor (beta chain) was sequenced for a study of shared clonotypes between healthy human individuals (dated by TCRdb to about 2020). Context from the whole study: Three men and a couple of women, aged 18 to 49 years, made up the cohort. Per donor, leukapheresis produced somewhere between about 0.94 and 9.5 billion PBMCs. The study deeply sequenced blood TCR repertoires of five healthy adults to estimate repertoire size and the extent of clonotype sharing between individuals. To increase sequencing depth and limit assay-specific biases, different laboratories used diverse techniques to prepare libraries and sequence TCR repertoires. Per donor, three plates each were used for CD4 naive and CD4 memory, two for CD8 naive, and one for CD8 memory.

The donors were healthy, HIV-negative adults with no recently reported acute infections or vaccinations. Every donor was a Caucasian adult residing in Nashville, Tennessee, USA. CD4+ T cells were enriched through magnetic negative selection, after which naive cells were positively selected on CD45RA and the remaining negative fraction served as the memory subset. Blood was obtained by leukapheresis, after which PBMCs were separated by Ficoll-Histopaque density gradient centrifugation and cryopreserved in liquid nitrogen vapor phase. Analytical flow cytometry was used to check the purity and quantity of each magnetically sorted T cell population. From each sorted fraction, genomic DNA was isolated and quantified by UV absorbance on a Nanodrop 2000c. TCR CDR3 regions were amplified from genomic DNA by multiplex PCR using the deep immunoSEQ assay. Extracted genomic DNA from each cell subset was spread evenly across all wells of several immunoSEQ 96-well plates, with each plate serving as a replicate. For sorted subsets, each replicate PCR was loaded with 200 ng genomic DNA, equivalent to 25,000 to 30,000 T cell genomes. Purified libraries were measured with a Qubit 3.0 fluorometer, size-checked on a Bioanalyzer 2100, and measured again with the KAPA Library Quantification kit. A separate single-read 150-cycle Illumina NextSeq 550 flow cell was used to sequence each immunoSEQ 96-well plate. The study's own analysis went as follows. Because the immunoSEQ output included only junctional sequences and no quality scores, the filtering could not be the same as the filtering used for full-length reads. Sequences were annotated with PyIR, a Python wrapper for IgBLAST v1.9, using IMGT germline references to assign V/J genes and CDR3. Any read was removed if the V/J assignment was weak (E-value above 1e-6), the CDR3 was missing, or the read contained stop codons, out-of-frame junctions, or ambiguous translated residues. V3J clonotypes were defined as sequences sharing an identical inferred V gene, J gene, and CDR3 amino acid sequence. The percentage overlap between two repertoires was calculated by dividing the number of shared unique clonotypes by the size of the smaller repertoire. Richness of each repertoire was evaluated using RTK rarefaction, the Chao1 estimator, and Recon v2.1 estimates of unobserved clonotypes. Generation probabilities were computed with OLGA for all TCRbeta clonotypes obtained by the gDNA method from four donors. TCRdb limited this immuneACCESS table to in-frame rearrangements with V and J called. A share of clones is missing; checked studies link under half to unresolved V genes, and the rest is unexplained. V, J and clone size were drawn from that table, and D and trimming were deduced from the DNA. The table for this sample lists 550,000 to 700,000 clones; roughly 72% of them were counted only once. Together, the top ten hold around 2% of the sample.

What the research found in general, with its limitations: Because the study included a small number of donors, the genetic and exposure-history diversity represented was limited. Compared with non-shared clonotypes, the clonotypes found in all four sorted-subset donors had higher generation probabilities. Based on pairwise subsampling, the degree of clonotype sharing among donors was expected to be affected by sequencing depth. Incomplete sequencing was indicated by rarefaction of sorted-subset datasets, despite the large sequencing depth. Sharing across several donors was observed for roughly 5% of naive CD4, under 4% of naive CD8, 2.3% of memory CD4, and less than 0.45% of memory CD8 clonotypes. Sampling was limited to blood, and TCR repertoires in tissue likely differ from TCR repertoires in blood. Estimated clonotype richness was generally larger for naive than for memory subsets.

The V end loses 6 bases and the J end loses 8 bases, and a stretch of 10 bases separates them. The CDR1 and CDR2 encoded by the germline V gene are MDHEN and SYDVKM. Including the terminal cysteine and phenylalanine, the CDR3 comprises 12 residues. The CDR3 DNA has 36 bases and is translated from base 1. Worth noting for this clone: Its antigen target is currently unknown. No base quality values were provided; no much bigger clone lies one nucleotide off.

The chain couples TRBV28 to TRBJ1-4; no D gene call is confident. Sequenced input: memory CD4+ T cells sorted from blood. Per the publication, the cell subset or site label means: CD45RA-negative fraction. This TCR derives from a woman aged 25 to 39 in good health. The nucleotide sequence reads as follows: TGTGCCAGCAGACCGGGTCGGGAAAAACTGTTTTTT. Translated, it gives CASRPGREKLFF.